This T cell receptor beta chain was recorded in a study of T-cell reconstitution after alpha-beta-depleted transplantation in children. Findings of the study overall: Expanded graft clones numbering several hundred reportedly gave rise to alpha-beta T cells about two months after transplant. For some patients, TCRbeta diversity was high at day 60 because of recipient T cells and thymic progenitors that survived.

Comment on this clonotype: Its target is unknown.

Looked up from germline, CDR1 is SGHRS and CDR2 is YFSETQ. CDR3 length equals 14 residues. The J segment lost 9 bases and the V segment lost 1 base, leaving 6 bases of the junction unmatched. Unique molecular identifiers were incorporated during preparation of the TCRbeta library. TCRdb recomputed calls from the PCR reads with MiXCR, one row per CDR3 protein. The table records about a million distinct CDR3 sequences, roughly 31% of them present only once. The sample here was PBMCs, mostly from graft donor cells, taken 360 days after TCRalphabeta/CD19-depleted stem cell transplant. The chain employs TRBV5-1 and TRBJ1-1; 10 bases map to TRBD1. This receptor was obtained from a boy under two years old who had a stem cell transplant for SCID, so the T cells may come from the graft donor. CDR3 nucleotides: TGCGCCAGCAGCTTGTGGGGGACAGGGGACCAAGCTTTCTTT. It encodes CASSLWGTGDQAFF.